This T cell receptor (beta chain) was documented in a study of blood T cell repertoires in COVID-19. Original handling: Amplified reference gene primers provided the basis for estimating nucleated cell counts. Clones were read by immunoSEQ multiplex PCR, and TCRdb kept only the in-frame ones, dropping some. Clone size and V and J calls were adopted from that table, with D and trimming inferred from the DNA. The repertoire holds around 250,000 clones, with about 90% as singletons. This TCR came from a human donor in a cohort exposed to, infected with or recovered from COVID-19 (not recorded which). The donor label of this sample is uncertain. The sequencing sample was made of PBMCs or T cells enriched from blood (not recorded which).

CDR3 loop: CASSPLAGLGQPQHF. CDR3 bases: TGTGCCAGCAGCCCTTTGGCAGGGTTGGGTCAGCCCCAGCATTTT. The V and J genes are TRBV3-1 (or the pseudogene TRBV3-2) and TRBJ1-5, with D maybe TRBD1 (5 bases). The length of the CDR3 is 15 residues. Germline CDR1 reads LGHDT; CDR2 reads YNNKEL (reference sequence). Trimming took 4 bases from V and 6 from J, leaving 16 bases between them.